A single T cell receptor beta chain is shown here with its context. Its antigen is unknown. Sequenced by immunoSEQ multiplex PCR; TCRdb stores in-frame clones only, minus some. The repertoire holds about 88,000 clones, with 94% as singletons. Germline-derived CDR1 and CDR2 are SGHNT and YYREEE (reference sequence). The CDR3 contains 13 residues. Germline trimming cut 4 bases from V and 4 bases from J; bases unmatched to any gene: 4. The data stem from a study of graft-versus-host responses after intestinal transplantation. About the research overall: Grafts were multivisceral, liver-intestinal, or isolated intestinal. Each recipient received anti-thymocyte globulin induction, then tacrolimus and steroids for about 3 years.

Broader study findings: Graft-donor T cell macrochimerism in patients accompanied high graft-versus-host to host-versus-graft clonal ratios in allografts. Investigators detected GvH clones in recipient marrow, with some emerging earlier in ileum or blood.

This clonotype was obtained from a human donor who was the organ donor for an intestinal transplant. This sample comprised unstimulated CD4+ T cells sorted from spleen or lymph node cells, obtained before transplant. The J gene is TRBJ1-2, the V gene TRBV5-4; 7 bases are a match to TRBD1. As DNA, the CDR3 is TGTGCCAGCAGCACAACAGGGGTCTATGGCTACACCTTC. Translated: CASSTTGVYGYTF.